This TCR beta chain was obtained from a study of response to subunit inactivated influenza vaccine. Germline V CDR1 and CDR2: SQVTM, ANQGSEA. V lost 6 bases, J lost 9 bases, and 27 bases lay in between. The CDR3 length is 15 residues. From the RT-PCR reads, TCRdb called clonotypes with MiXCR, one entry per CDR3 protein. The sample has roughly 650,000 distinct CDR3 sequences, about a sixth seen once. This clonotype has just a few counts. The sequence was collected from a man between 50 and 59 years old who received an inactivated influenza vaccine. This sample comprised PBMCs from blood, obtained 11 to 12 days after vaccination. The V gene is TRBV29-1, the J gene TRBJ2-7; D possibly matches TRBD1 or TRBD2 (6 bases each). The CDR3 spells CSVRGVRSEKDAQYF. In DNA form, the CDR3 reads TGCAGCGTGAGGGGGGTTCGCAGCGAGAAAGACGCGCAGTACTTC.